Listed below are T cell receptor beta chains from one sample, sequenced in a study of blood T cell repertoires in COVID-19. Sequencing was performed with immunoSEQ multiplex PCR; in TCRdb, only in-frame clones are kept and a portion is missing. This table holds approximately 70,000 clones, around 80% found once. Sequencing was done on a sample of peripheral blood. The receptors here all came from a man in his sixties with active or convalescent COVID-19. The CDR3 runs from the conserved cysteine through the conserved F or W. The D gene is left open where the match is weak. Clone size appears in some rows only: once, few, many, or a class for an expanded clone.

J gene	clone size	V gene	D gene	CDR3 protein	CDR3 DNA
TRBJ1-2	few	TRBV5-1	-	CASGLDSPNYGYTF	TGCGCCAGCGGGTTGGACAGCCCTAACTATGGCTACACCTTC
TRBJ2-1	once	TRBV30	TRBD1	CAWWEWDRGGNEQFF	TGTGCCTGGTGGGAGTGGGACAGGGGGGGCAATGAGCAGTTCTTC
TRBJ1-2	-	TRBV9	TRBD1	CASSGQGDNYGYTF	TGTGCCAGCAGCGGCCAGGGGGATAACTATGGCTACACCTTC
TRBJ1-2	few	TRBV3-1/TRBV3-2	TRBD1	CASSLRGQGSTVDTF	TGTGCCAGCAGTCTGAGAGGACAGGGCTCTACGGTGGATACCTTC
TRBJ2-2	-	TRBV5-1	TRBD1	CASSFTNRDREVGGELFF	TGCGCCAGCAGCTTTACTAACCGGGACAGGGAAGTAGGCGGGGAGCTGTTTTTT
TRBJ2-7	-	TRBV10-3	TRBD1	CAISRQGDHEQYF	TGTGCCATCAGTCGACAGGGTGATCACGAGCAGTACTTC
TRBJ1-1	few	TRBV12-3/TRBV12-4	-	CASKGGTEAFF	TGTGCCAGCAAGGGAGGGACTGAAGCTTTCTTT
TRBJ2-3	-	TRBV6-4	TRBD2	CASSSSAGRTDTQYF	TGTGCCAGCAGTTCCTCAGCGGGGCGCACAGATACGCAGTATTTT
TRBJ1-4	-	TRBV19	-	CASSISGSANEKLFF	TGTGCCAGTAGTATTTCGGGAAGCGCTAATGAAAAACTGTTTTTT
TRBJ2-3	-	TRBV30	-	CAWTLYGGLTDTQYF	TGTGCCTGGACCCTGTACGGGGGTCTCACAGATACGCAGTATTTT
TRBJ1-5	-	TRBV4-1	-	CASSQGRNNQPQHF	TGCGCCAGCAGCCAAGGGCGGAACAATCAGCCCCAGCATTTT
TRBJ2-2	-	TRBV18	-	CASSPRRTLTGELFF	TGTGCCAGCTCACCAAGACGGACACTCACCGGGGAGCTGTTTTTT
TRBJ2-1	-	TRBV2	-	CASSEGGEQFF	TGTGCCAGCAGTGAAGGGGGCGAGCAGTTCTTC
TRBJ1-3	-	TRBV4-2	-	CASSHEATGNTIYF	TGTGCCAGCAGCCACGAGGCAACTGGAAACACCATATATTTT
TRBJ2-5	-	TRBV5-1	-	CASSLGLQETQYF	TGCGCCAGCAGCTTGGGACTCCAAGAGACCCAGTACTTC